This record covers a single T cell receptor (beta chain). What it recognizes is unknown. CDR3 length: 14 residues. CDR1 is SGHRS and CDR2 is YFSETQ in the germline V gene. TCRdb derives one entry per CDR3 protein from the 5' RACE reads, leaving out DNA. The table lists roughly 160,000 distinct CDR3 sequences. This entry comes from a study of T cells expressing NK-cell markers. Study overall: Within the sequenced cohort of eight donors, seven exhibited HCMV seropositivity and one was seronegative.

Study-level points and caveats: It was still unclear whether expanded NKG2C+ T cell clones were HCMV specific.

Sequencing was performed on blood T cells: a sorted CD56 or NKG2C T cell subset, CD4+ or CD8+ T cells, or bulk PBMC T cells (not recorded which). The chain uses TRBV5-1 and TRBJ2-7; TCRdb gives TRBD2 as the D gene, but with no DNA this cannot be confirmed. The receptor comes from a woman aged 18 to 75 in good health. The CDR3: CASRREPDSYEQYF.